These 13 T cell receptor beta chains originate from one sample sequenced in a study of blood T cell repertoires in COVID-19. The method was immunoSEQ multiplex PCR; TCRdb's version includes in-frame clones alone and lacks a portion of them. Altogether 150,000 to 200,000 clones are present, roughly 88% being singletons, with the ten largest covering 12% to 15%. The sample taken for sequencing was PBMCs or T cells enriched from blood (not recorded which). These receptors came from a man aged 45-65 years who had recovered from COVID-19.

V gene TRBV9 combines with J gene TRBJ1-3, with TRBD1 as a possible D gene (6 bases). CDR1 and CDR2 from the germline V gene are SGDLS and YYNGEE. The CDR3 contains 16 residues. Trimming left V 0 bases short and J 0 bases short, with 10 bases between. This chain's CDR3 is CASSVGGPYSGNTIYF. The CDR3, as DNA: TGTGCCAGCAGCGTAGGGGGGCCTTACTCTGGAAACACCATATATTTT.

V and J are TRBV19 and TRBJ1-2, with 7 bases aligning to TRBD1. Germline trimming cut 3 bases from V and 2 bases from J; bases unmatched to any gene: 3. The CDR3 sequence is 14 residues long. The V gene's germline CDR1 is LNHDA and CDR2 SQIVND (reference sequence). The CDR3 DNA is TGTGCCAGTAGTATTAACAGGGGAAACTATGGCTACACCTTC. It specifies CASSINRGNYGYTF. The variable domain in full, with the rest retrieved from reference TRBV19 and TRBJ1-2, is DGGITQSPKYLFRKEGQNVTLSCEQNLNHDAMYWYRQDPGQGLRLIYYSQIVNDFQKGDIAEGYSVSREKKESFPLTVTSAQKNPTAFYLCASSINRGNYGYTFGSGTRLTVV.

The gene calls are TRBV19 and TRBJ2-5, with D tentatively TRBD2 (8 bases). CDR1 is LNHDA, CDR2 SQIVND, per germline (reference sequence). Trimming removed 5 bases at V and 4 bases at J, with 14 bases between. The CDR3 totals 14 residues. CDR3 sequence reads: CASSRSGDRETQYF. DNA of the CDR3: TGTGCCAGTAGTCGTAGCGGGGACAGAGAGACCCAGTACTTC.

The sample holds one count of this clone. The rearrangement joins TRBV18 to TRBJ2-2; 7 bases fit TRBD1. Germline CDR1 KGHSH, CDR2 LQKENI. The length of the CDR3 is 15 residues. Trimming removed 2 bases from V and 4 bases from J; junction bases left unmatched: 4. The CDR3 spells CASSPSGQATGELFF. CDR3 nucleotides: TGTGCCAGCTCACCATCTGGACAGGCCACCGGGGAGCTGTTTTTT. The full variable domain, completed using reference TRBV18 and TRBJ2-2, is NAGVMQNPRHLVRRRGQEARLRCSPMKGHSHVYWYRQLPEEGLKFMVYLQKENIIDESGMPKERFSAEFPKEGPSILRIQQVVRGDSAAYFCASSPSGQATGELFFGEGSRLTVL.

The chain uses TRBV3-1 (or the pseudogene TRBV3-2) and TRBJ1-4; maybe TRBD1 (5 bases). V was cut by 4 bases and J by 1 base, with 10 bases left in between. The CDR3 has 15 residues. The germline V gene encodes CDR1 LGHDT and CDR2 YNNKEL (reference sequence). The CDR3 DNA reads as TGTGCCAGCAGCCCAATAGGGGTAACTAATGAAAAACTGTTTTTT. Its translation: CASSPIGVTNEKLFF.

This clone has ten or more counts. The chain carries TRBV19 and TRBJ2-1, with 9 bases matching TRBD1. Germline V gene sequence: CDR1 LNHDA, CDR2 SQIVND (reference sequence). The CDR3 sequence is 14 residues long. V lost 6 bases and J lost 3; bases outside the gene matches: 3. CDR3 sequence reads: CASSPGQGYNEQFF. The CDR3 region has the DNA TGTGCCAGTAGCCCGGGACAGGGCTACAATGAGCAGTTCTTC.

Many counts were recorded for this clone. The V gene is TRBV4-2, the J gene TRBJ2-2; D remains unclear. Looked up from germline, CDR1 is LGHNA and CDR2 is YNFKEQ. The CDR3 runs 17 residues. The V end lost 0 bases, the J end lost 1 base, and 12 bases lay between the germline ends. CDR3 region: CASSQEVVWLNTGELFF. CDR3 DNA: TGTGCCAGCAGCCAAGAAGTAGTCTGGTTGAACACCGGGGAGCTGTTTTTT.

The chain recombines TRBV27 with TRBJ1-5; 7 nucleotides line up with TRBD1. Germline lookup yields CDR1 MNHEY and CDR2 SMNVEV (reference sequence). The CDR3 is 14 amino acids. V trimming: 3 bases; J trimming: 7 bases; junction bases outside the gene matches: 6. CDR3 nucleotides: TGTGCCAGCAGTTTGCGAGGGGGCCGGCAGCCCCAGCATTTT. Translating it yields CASSLRGGRQPQHF.

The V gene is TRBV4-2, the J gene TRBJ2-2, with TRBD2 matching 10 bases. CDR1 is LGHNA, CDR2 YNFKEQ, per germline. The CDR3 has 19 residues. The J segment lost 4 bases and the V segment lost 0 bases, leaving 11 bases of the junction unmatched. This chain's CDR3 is CASSQEAPAGGSSTGELFF. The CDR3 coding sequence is TGTGCCAGCAGCCAAGAAGCTCCAGCGGGGGGGTCGAGCACCGGGGAGCTGTTTTTT.

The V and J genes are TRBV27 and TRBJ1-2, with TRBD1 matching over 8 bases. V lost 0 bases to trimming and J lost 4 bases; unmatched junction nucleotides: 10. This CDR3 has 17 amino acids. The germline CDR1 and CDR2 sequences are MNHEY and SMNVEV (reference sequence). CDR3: CASSLSPTGGSTYGYTF. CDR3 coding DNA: TGTGCCAGCAGTTTATCCCCAACAGGGGGGAGCACCTATGGCTACACCTTC.

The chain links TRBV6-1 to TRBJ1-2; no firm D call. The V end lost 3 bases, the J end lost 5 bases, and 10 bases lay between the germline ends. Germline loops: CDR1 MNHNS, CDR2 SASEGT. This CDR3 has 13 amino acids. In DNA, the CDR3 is TGTGCCAGCAGTGAGTCGGGGATATATGGCTACACCTTC. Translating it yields CASSESGIYGYTF.

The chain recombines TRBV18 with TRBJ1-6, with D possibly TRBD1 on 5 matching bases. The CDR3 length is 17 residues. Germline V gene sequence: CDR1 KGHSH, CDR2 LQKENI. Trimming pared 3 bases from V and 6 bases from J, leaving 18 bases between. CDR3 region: CASSPLSGGESNSPLHF. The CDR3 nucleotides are TGTGCCAGCTCACCCTTGTCTGGGGGGGAGTCTAATTCACCCCTCCACTTT.

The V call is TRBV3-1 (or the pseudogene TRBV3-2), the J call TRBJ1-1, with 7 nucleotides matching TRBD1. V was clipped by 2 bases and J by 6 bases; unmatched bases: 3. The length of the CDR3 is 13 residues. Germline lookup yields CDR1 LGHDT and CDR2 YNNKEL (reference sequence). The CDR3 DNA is TGTGCCAGCAGCCAATCGACAGGGTCTGAAGCTTTCTTT. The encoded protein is CASSQSTGSEAFF.